This TCR beta chain was recorded in a study of memory CD4+ T cells and cytomegalovirus serostatus. This clone occurred once. Source study methods: After removing out-of-frame reads, approximately 2 million distinct TCRbeta sequences remained. Profiled with immunoSEQ multiplex PCR; TCRdb holds only in-frame clones, not every one. V, J and clone size were drawn from that table, and D and trimming were deduced from the DNA. This repertoire shows about 60,000 clones, under 80% found once; its top ten account for about 0.86%. The CDR3 spans 14 residues. V was shortened by 5 bases and J by 2 bases, with 13 bases between the two germline ends. Germline values: CDR1 SGHAT, CDR2 FQNNGV. The sort gate was single viable CD3+CD4+CD8-CD45RO+ cells for memory CD4+ T cells.

The sequencing sample was made of memory CD4+ T cells from blood. The sequence was obtained from an adult in good health and CMV-seronegative. The genes are TRBV11-2 and TRBJ2-7; the D gene is possibly TRBD1 (6 bases). The CDR3 sequence: CASSIGQTTYEQYF. CDR3 nucleotides: TGTGCCAGCAGCATCGGACAGACGACCTACGAGCAGTACTTC.